This TCR beta chain was sequenced during a study of blood T cell repertoires in COVID-19. V was trimmed by 1 base and J by 4 bases, leaving 10 bases between them. The CDR3 runs to 14 residues. In germline, CDR1 is MGHRA, CDR2 YSYEKL. Profiling relied on immunoSEQ multiplex PCR, and the TCRdb table lists in-frame clones only, not all of them. The sample consists of 150,000 to 200,000 clones, 85% to 90% of them appearing once. The TCR originated in a woman aged 60-75 years with COVID-19, enrolled during active disease. The sequenced material came from peripheral blood. The chain carries TRBV4-1 and TRBJ2-5, with D possibly matching TRBD1 (5 bases). CDR3: CASSQASRVETQYF. Here the CDR3 DNA reads TGCGCCAGCAGCCAAGCGAGCAGGGTAGAGACCCAGTACTTC.